The clone carrying this T cell receptor (beta chain) was picked up a small number of times. Its target is not known. This entry belongs to a study of response to subunit inactivated influenza vaccine. TCRdb reprocessed the RT-PCR reads with MiXCR, giving one entry per CDR3 protein. The sample lists about 700,000 distinct CDR3 sequences, approximately 13% seen once, with 5.5% to 7% in the top ten. Whole-study results and caveats: Only a handful of new T cells, the authors suggested, are recruited with each seasonal influenza vaccination.

Deletions cut 5 bases from V and 9 bases from J, with 20 bases between. This CDR3 spans 15 amino acids. Per the germline V gene, CDR1 is SGHVS and CDR2 is FQNEAQ. This receptor was identified in a man over 45 who received an inactivated influenza vaccine. The V gene is TRBV7-8, the J gene TRBJ2-1, with D tentatively TRBD1 (6 bases). The input for sequencing was PBMCs from blood, taken less than 15 days before vaccination. CDR3 sequence (DNA): TGTGCCAGCAGCCCCTTATACCAGGGGTCGGCTGAGCAGTTCTTC. Translation gives CASSPLYQGSAEQFF.